This T cell receptor (beta chain) was obtained from a study of cytomegalovirus exposure and HLA in healthy donors. Using immunoSEQ multiplex PCR, the repertoire was profiled, and TCRdb retains in-frame clones only, with some absent. The data hold some 210,000 clones, with more than 75% observed a single time. The study's findings and limits: Cytomegalovirus status was reportedly diagnosed by the classifier with high sensitivity and specificity. Cytomegalovirus-associated status was assigned to more than 150 TCR beta chains. Subsequent analysis revealed that first-cohort TCR clusters tended to co-occur in the roughly 120 validation repertoires.

With regard to this clone: Antigen unknown.

The clonotype comes from a woman under 30 in good health and CMV-seropositive. The sequenced sample was PBMCs.

DNA of the CDR3: TGCAGCGGGGGAGACAGGAGAAACACTGAAGCTTTCTTT. Encoded protein: CSGGDRRNTEAFF. The chain links TRBV29-1 to TRBJ1-1; possible D gene TRBD1, 6 bases. The CDR3 sequence is 13 residues long. Germline V gives CDR1 SQVTM, CDR2 ANQGSEA. With 7 bases removed from V and 2 bases from J, the gap between germline ends came to 14 bases.